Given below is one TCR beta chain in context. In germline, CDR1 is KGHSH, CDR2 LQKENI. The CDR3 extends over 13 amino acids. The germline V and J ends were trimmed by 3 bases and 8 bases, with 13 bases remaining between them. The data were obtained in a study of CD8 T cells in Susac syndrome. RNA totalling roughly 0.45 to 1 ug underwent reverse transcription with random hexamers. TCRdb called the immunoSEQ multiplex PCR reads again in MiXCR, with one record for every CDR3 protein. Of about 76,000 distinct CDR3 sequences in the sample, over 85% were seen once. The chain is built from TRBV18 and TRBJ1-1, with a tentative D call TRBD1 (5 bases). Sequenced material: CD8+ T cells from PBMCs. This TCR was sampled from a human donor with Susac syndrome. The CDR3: CASSPGPGGEAFF. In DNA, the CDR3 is TGTGCCAGCTCACCGGGGCCTGGGGGGGAAGCTTTCTTT.